This entry features one T cell receptor (beta chain) sequence. The antigen it recognizes is unknown. There are no base qualities to consult, and no much larger clone falls within one base. Amplification of TCR beta CDR3 regions was carried out from RNA transcripts. The first round of RT-PCR for the TCR CDR3 was performed with the HTBI primer set and the Qiagen OneStep RT-PCR kit. The libraries were constructed in a second round of multiplex PCR and then size-selected and purified. Libraries were sequenced paired-end with 100 bp reads on an Illumina HiSeq2000. The study's processing was this. SOAPnuke was used to process the raw data, removing reads that contained adapters or uncalled bases, had a mean Phred below 15, or lacked an exact match to the constant primer or identifier. COPE v1.2.5 was used to merge high-quality paired reads, and clonotypes were defined as unique nucleotide sequences. MiTCR v1.1 was used to align the clonotypes against IMGT TRBV, TRBD and TRBJ reference segments. The analysis was restricted to V-J combinations with a frequency above 0.0001, which together covered over 99% of the repertoires. The TCS score was defined as the ratio of F50 (clonal expansion) to E x V (chaos), calculated using BLOSUM62-based TCRdist between CDR3 peptides within each V-J. Welch's t-statistics and random forest reduced 514 V-J features to 10 to 15, which were used in a naive Bayes classifier (R e1071). The Morisita-Horn index was used to measure how similar the thyroid and blood repertoires were. Using fastp at Q25 and MiXCR, TCRdb reprocessed the public reads and kept productive beta chains. CDR3 protein duplicates are merged, each entry listing the most common genes and DNA. The V and J calls and clone size come from TCRdb's table, not from the authors' own analysis. Here the sample has 550,000 to 700,000 distinct CDR3 sequences; just over 45% occur a single time. 15% to 20% of the sample lies in the top ten.

The CDR1 and CDR2 encoded by the germline V gene are MDHEN and SYDVKM. From its cysteine to its phenylalanine, the CDR3 spans 13 amino acids. Of the read, only the CDR3 DNA is kept; its 39 bases are in frame from base 1. The trim is 2 bases for V and 4 bases for J, with a gap of 8 bases between the germline ends. These data originate in a study of T cells in Graves' hyperthyroidism and ophthalmopathy (dated by TCRdb to between 2018 and 2020). Looking at the study overall: A discovery cohort of around 100 patients, roughly 40 with Graves' ophthalmopathy and 57 with stable Graves' hyperthyroidism, was used to find distinguishing TCR V-J signatures. Whether ophthalmopathy could be predicted prospectively was tested in an independent validation cohort made up of approximately 19 hyperthyroidism patients plus 17 patients who later progressed to ophthalmopathy. For training and testing, the 100 patients in the discovery cohort were randomly divided in a 7:3 ratio. The study also compared thyroid tissue and blood T-cell repertoires from several Graves' hyperthyroidism patients. Once sampling was done, hyperthyroidism patients were given methimazole at a starting dose of 30 mg daily, whereas ophthalmopathy patients were given high-dose intravenous methylprednisolone. The paper describes TCR Vbeta CDR3 sequencing of 135 peripheral blood samples, made up of roughly 40 ophthalmopathy patients, more than 70 hyperthyroidism patients and roughly 17 progressor patients.

Patients with uncontrolled infections, other autoimmune diseases, pregnancy or lactation were excluded. Clinical symptoms, serum thyroxine and TRAb, thyroid ultrasound, and orbital computed tomography formed the basis for the diagnoses. Total RNA was extracted using Trizol reagent, and RNA quality was assessed on an Agilent 2100 Bioanalyzer. Overall results and qualifications from the work: Sample size was not statistically predetermined, and blinding of investigators to group allocation was not performed. In validation, progression to ophthalmopathy was predicted by the model with around 71% sensitivity and approximately 78% specificity, a median of around 6.5 months before onset. A model built on a 13 V-J signature distinguished ophthalmopathy from stable hyperthyroidism, reaching 85% to 90% sensitivity and about 81% specificity in cross-validation and 80%/75% in testing. Blood samples also contained most of the expanded thyroid clonotypes (frequency above 0.001), which suggests that blood repertoires may reflect thyroid immune responses.

Sequencing input: peripheral blood or thyroid tissue (not recorded which). This TCR derives from an adult woman with Graves' disease, either hyperthyroidism or ophthalmopathy (not recorded which). The sequence links TRBV28 to TRBJ1-1; the D gene cannot be named for sure. The CDR3 protein: CASSLPRGTEAFF. The DNA is TGTGCCAGCAGTTTACCCCGCGGCACTGAAGCTTTCTTT.